The 22 T cell receptor beta chains below all came from one sample that was sequenced in a study of read filtering for tumor transcriptome and immune sequencing. From about 0.4 ug of RNA, a library with molecular barcoded alpha/delta and beta/gamma adaptors was made. TCRdb used MiXCR to reprocess the reads, holding one entry per CDR3 protein. The sample carries 100,000 to 150,000 distinct CDR3 sequences, roughly 13% recorded once. The material sequenced was a population of CD138-negative cells sorted from bone marrow. The origin of the receptors is a donor aged 40 or over with multiple myeloma.

This clonotype was observed many times. The chain uses TRBV7-9 and TRBJ2-3; D is unresolved. The CDR3 spans 15 residues. V was cut by 0 bases and J by 1 base, with 8 bases left in between. Looked up from germline, CDR1 is SEHNR and CDR2 is FQNEAQ (reference sequence). CDR3 protein: CASSLAIPGTDTQYF. The CDR3 DNA sequence: TGTGCCAGCAGCTTAGCGATTCCTGGCACAGATACGCAGTATTTT.

In regard to this clonotype: Being one base from a much bigger clone, this may be a read error. The chain uses TRBV20-1 and TRBJ2-7, with 8 bases identical to TRBD2. This CDR3 comprises 16 residues. V shed 3 bases, J shed 2 bases, and the junction held 12 bases outside the gene matches. Germline V gene sequence: CDR1 DFQATT, CDR2 SNEGSKA (reference sequence). In nucleotides, the CDR3 is TGCAGTGCTAGGGTGGCGGGGGGCTTACCTGCCTACGAGCAGTACTTC. This codes for CSARVAGGLPAYEQYF.

This clonotype was seen ten or more times. The chain carries TRBV7-9 and TRBJ2-1; D may be TRBD1 (5 bases). The V and J ends lost 2 bases and 4 bases respectively, with 12 bases between them. Germline CDR1 reads SEHNR; CDR2 reads FQNEAQ (reference sequence). The length of the CDR3 is 15 residues. The DNA for the CDR3 is TGTGCCAGCAGCTTACCAGGGCTGGGGTACAATGAGCAGTTCTTC. Protein product: CASSLPGLGYNEQFF.

This clonotype occurred a few times. The rearrangement links TRBV10-3 to TRBJ1-2; tentative D call: TRBD1 (5 bases). Germline V gene sequence: CDR1 ENHRY, CDR2 SYGVKD. Trimming stripped 6 bases from V and 6 bases from J, with 8 bases between. The CDR3 totals 11 residues. The DNA of the CDR3 is TGTGCCATCAGGGGGCTGAATGGCTACACCTTC. It encodes CAIRGLNGYTF.

For this clonotype: Since the CDR3 does not end with the conserved phenylalanine or tryptophan, this likely comes from a read error. The rearrangement links TRBV19 to TRBJ2-2; the match to TRBD2 covers 11 bases. Germline assignment: CDR1 LNHDA and CDR2 SQIVND (reference sequence). J gave up 4 bases and V 3 bases, and 1 base lay outside the gene matches. This CDR3 has 15 amino acids. The CDR3, as DNA: TGTGCCAGTAGTATTACTAGCGGGGGCACCGGGGAGCTGTTTTCT. This translates into CASSITSGGTGELFS.

The chain uses TRBV13 and TRBJ2-1, with 7 bases matching TRBD1. The junction had 8 bases not matched to a gene; V was cut back by 4 bases and J by 2 bases. Germline V gene data show CDR1 as PRHDT and CDR2 as FYEKMQ (reference sequence). CDR3 length equals 16 residues. Here the CDR3 DNA reads TGTGCCAGCAGCTCAACTCCGACAGGGACCTACAATGAGCAGTTCTTC. Residues: CASSSTPTGTYNEQFF.

There are many counts of this clonotype. The rearrangement uses TRBV7-9 and TRBJ1-4; D is undetermined. This CDR3 has 12 residues. The germline V and J ends were trimmed by 5 bases and 10 bases, with 11 bases remaining between them. Germline CDR1 reads SEHNR; CDR2 reads FQNEAQ (reference sequence). This chain's CDR3 is CASSPTDTKLFF. The CDR3 DNA sequence: TGTGCCAGCAGCCCGACTGACACAAAACTGTTTTTT.

There are a few counts of this clonotype. The J gene is TRBJ1-1, the V gene TRBV6-2 or TRBV6-3; weak D call: TRBD1 (5 bases). The CDR3 is made up of 13 amino acids. In germline, CDR1 is MNHEY, CDR2 SVGEGT. Deletions cut 7 bases from V and 4 bases from J, with 13 bases between. The CDR3 reads CASKMDMTTEAFF. In DNA, the CDR3 is TGTGCCAGCAAAATGGACATGACCACTGAAGCTTTCTTT.

In this sample, this clonotype turned up many times. V usage is TRBV9 and J usage is TRBJ2-1; D tentatively reads TRBD1 or TRBD2 (5 bases each). Germline V gene data show CDR1 as SGDLS and CDR2 as YYNGEE. The CDR3 contains 15 residues. Trimming removed 4 bases from V and 2 bases from J, with 13 bases in between. The CDR3 loop reads CASSTGTLPYNEQFF. The CDR3 DNA is TGTGCCAGCAGCACCGGGACCTTACCCTACAATGAGCAGTTCTTC.

This clonotype was picked up many times. This chain links TRBV7-2 with TRBJ2-3, with 9 nucleotides matching TRBD2. Trimming cost V 5 bases and J 1 base; bases outside gene matches: 4. The germline gives CDR1 SGHTA, CDR2 FQGNSA. The CDR3 has 15 residues. For the CDR3, the DNA is TGTGCCAGCAGCGCGAGACTAGCGGGCACAGATACGCAGTATTTT. Amino acids: CASSARLAGTDTQYF.

This clonotype was counted at least ten times. Compared with germline, one end of the junction differs, possibly owing to a read error. J is TRBJ2-1 and V is TRBV7-7, with D perhaps assigned TRBD1 or TRBD2 (5 bases each). Germline CDR1 is SSHAT and CDR2 is FNYEAQ (reference sequence). The CDR3 spans 13 residues. The CDR3 bases are TGTGCTAGCAGCTTGGGGGTCGCGGATGAGCAGTTCTTC. Amino acids: CASSLGVADEQFF.

This clonotype came up many times. The rearrangement uses TRBV2 and TRBJ1-5, with TRBD1 as a possible D gene (6 bases). The CDR3 consists of 14 residues. From germline, CDR1 is SNHLY and CDR2 FYNNEI. Trimming removed 7 bases from V and 1 base from J, with 11 bases in between. The CDR3 is CASTEGGSNQPQHF. DNA for the CDR3: TGTGCCAGCACCGAGGGGGGGAGCAATCAGCCCCAGCATTTT. Based on the CDR3 plus reference TRBV2 and TRBJ1-5, the full variable domain is EPEVTQTPSHQVTQMGQEVILRCVPISNHLYFYWYRQILGQKVEFLVSFYNNEISEKSEIFDDQFSVERPDGSNFTLKIRSTKLEDSAMYFCASTEGGSNQPQHFGDGTRLSIL.

This clonotype was found a few times. Given a much more abundant clone one base away, this may be a read error. The genes are TRBV2 and TRBJ2-3; 8 bases are a match to TRBD2. Trimming removed 7 bases from V and 4 bases from J; junction bases left unmatched: 13. CDR3 size: 16 residues. Germline CDR1 and CDR2: SNHLY and FYNNEI. In nucleotides, the CDR3 is TGTGCCAGCAAGGAGCGGGAGATAATAGGCGCAGATACGCAGTATTTT. As protein: CASKEREIIGADTQYF.

V usage is TRBV5-1 and J usage is TRBJ1-1, with TRBD1 as a possible D gene (6 bases). Between the trimmed V and J ends, which lost 4 bases and 3 bases, there was a span of 13 bases. The CDR3 extends over 14 amino acids. Germline-derived CDR1 and CDR2 are SGHRS and YFSETQ. CDR3 residues: CASSLDSFYTEAFF. CDR3 DNA: TGCGCCAGCAGCCTGGACAGTTTCTACACTGAAGCTTTCTTT.

Concerning this clonotype: A much larger clone differs by one base, so this may be a read error. V and J are TRBV29-1 and TRBJ2-1; TRBD1 matches at 7 bases. The V gene's germline CDR1 is SQVTM and CDR2 ANQGSEA. This CDR3 is built from 14 residues. In DNA form, the CDR3 reads TGCAGCGTTGACAAAGACAGGGCCTACAATGGGCAGTTCTTC. Amino acid sequence: CSVDKDRAYNGQFF.

This clonotype was seen ten or more times. The gene calls are TRBV20-1 and TRBJ2-6; the D gene is possibly TRBD2 (6 bases). V was clipped by 5 bases and J by 17 bases, with 13 bases between them. The germline V gene has CDR1 DFQATT and CDR2 SNEGSKA (reference sequence). The CDR3 totals 10 residues. In nucleotides, the CDR3 is TGCAGTGCTGGGATGGGACTTTTGACTTTC. The encoded protein is CSAGMGLLTF.

This clonotype came up many times. The chain uses TRBV20-1 and TRBJ2-6; D remains ambiguous. This CDR3 region has 16 residues. V shed 2 bases and J shed 0 bases, with 11 bases lying between them. Per the germline V gene, CDR1 is DFQATT and CDR2 is SNEGSKA (reference sequence). The CDR3 sequence: CSARPDAASGANVLTF. The CDR3 nucleotides are TGCAGTGCTAGACCTGACGCGGCCTCTGGGGCCAACGTCCTGACTTTC.

This clonotype was detected ten times or more. This chain connects TRBV3-1 to TRBJ2-7, with D perhaps TRBD1 (6 bases). CDR3 size: 12 residues. Trimming left V 6 bases short and J 3 bases short, with 9 bases between. Per the germline V gene, CDR1 is LGHDT and CDR2 is YNNKEL (reference sequence). The CDR3 spells CASSDRNYEQYF. For the CDR3, the DNA is TGTGCCAGCAGTGACAGGAACTACGAGCAGTACTTC.

This clonotype occurred many times. V and J are TRBV7-9 and TRBJ2-3; TRBD2 agrees at 8 bases. With V trimmed by 5 bases and J by 1 base, 8 bases remained unmatched. The CDR3 spans 16 residues. Germline assignment: CDR1 SEHNR and CDR2 FQNEAQ (reference sequence). In nucleotides, the CDR3 is TGTGCCAGCAGCCCCGGTTTCGGGGGGGGCACAGATACGCAGTATTTT. Protein product: CASSPGFGGGTDTQYF.

The sample holds a few counts of this clonotype. The V call is TRBV12-3 or TRBV12-4, the J call TRBJ2-1, with 11 positions matching TRBD2. The CDR3 is made up of 16 amino acids. The trim removed 3 bases at V and 0 bases at J, leaving 1 base unmatched. The CDR3 nucleotides are TGTGCCAGCAGTTTCCTAGCGGGAGGCTCCTACAATGAGCAGTTCTTC. Amino acids: CASSFLAGGSYNEQFF.

This clonotype was seen repeatedly, ten times or more. The chain employs TRBV7-6 and TRBJ2-3; unclear D gene. Per germline, CDR1 SGHVS and CDR2 FNYEAQ. This CDR3 has 13 amino acids. V was cut by 2 bases and J by 6 bases, with 9 bases left in between. In DNA, the CDR3 is TGTGCCAGCAGCTTAAGTGGTAGGGATACGCAGTATTTT. Its translation: CASSLSGRDTQYF.

Points on this clonotype: A much larger clone sits a single nucleotide away, making a read error possible. The rearrangement links TRBV5-1 to TRBJ1-1, with TRBD1 matching over 7 bases. V lost 0 bases to trimming and J lost 3 bases; unmatched junction nucleotides: 5. This CDR3 is 15 amino acids long. The germline gives CDR1 SGHRS, CDR2 YFSETQ. DNA of the CDR3: TGCGCCAGCAGCTTGGAAACAGGGGTGGACACTGAAGCTTTCTTT. Amino acids: CASSLETGVDTEAFF.